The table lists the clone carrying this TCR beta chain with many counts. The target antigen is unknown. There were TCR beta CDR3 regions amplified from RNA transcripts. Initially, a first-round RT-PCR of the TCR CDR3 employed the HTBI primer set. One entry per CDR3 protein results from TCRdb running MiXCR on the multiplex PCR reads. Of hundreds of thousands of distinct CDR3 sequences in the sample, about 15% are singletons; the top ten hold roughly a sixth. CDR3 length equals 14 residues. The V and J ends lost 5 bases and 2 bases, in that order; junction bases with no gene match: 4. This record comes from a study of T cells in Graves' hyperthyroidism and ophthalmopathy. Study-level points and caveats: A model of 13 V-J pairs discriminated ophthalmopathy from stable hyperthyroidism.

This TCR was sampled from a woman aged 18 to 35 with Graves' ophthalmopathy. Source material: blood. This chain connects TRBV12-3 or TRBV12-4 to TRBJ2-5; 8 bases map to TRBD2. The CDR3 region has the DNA TGTGCCAGCAGTCGCACTAGCGGACAAGAGACCCAGTACTTC. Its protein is CASSRTSGQETQYF.